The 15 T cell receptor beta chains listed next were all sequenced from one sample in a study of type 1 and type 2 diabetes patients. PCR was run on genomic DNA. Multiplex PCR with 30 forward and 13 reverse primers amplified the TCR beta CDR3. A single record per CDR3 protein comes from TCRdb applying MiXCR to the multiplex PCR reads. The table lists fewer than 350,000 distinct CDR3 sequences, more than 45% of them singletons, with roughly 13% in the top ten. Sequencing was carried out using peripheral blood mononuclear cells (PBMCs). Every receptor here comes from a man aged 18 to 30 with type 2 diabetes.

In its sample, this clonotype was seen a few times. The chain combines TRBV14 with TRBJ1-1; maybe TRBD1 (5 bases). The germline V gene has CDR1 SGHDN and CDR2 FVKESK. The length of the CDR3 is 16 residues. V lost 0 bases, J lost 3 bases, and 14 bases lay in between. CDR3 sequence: CASSQDQAGLDTEAFF. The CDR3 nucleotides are TGTGCCAGCAGCCAAGATCAGGCAGGGTTGGACACTGAAGCTTTCTTT. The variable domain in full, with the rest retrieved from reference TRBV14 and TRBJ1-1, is EAGVTQFPSHSVIEKGQTVTLRCDPISGHDNLYWYRRVMGKEIKFLLHFVKESKQDESGMPNNRFLAERTGGTYSTLKVQPAELEDSGVYFCASSQDQAGLDTEAFFGQGTRLTVV.

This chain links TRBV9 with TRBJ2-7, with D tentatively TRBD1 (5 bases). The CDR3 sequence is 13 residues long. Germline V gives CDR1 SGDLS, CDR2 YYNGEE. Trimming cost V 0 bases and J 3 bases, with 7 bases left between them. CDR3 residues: CASSVEQGYEQYF. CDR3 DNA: TGTGCCAGCAGCGTAGAGCAGGGCTACGAGCAGTACTTC.

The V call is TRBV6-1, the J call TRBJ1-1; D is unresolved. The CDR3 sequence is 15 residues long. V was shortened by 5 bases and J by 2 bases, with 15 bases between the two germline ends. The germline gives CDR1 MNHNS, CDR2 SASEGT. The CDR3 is CASSLGRGGNTEAFF. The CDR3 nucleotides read TGTGCCAGCAGTTTGGGTCGGGGTGGTAACACTGAAGCTTTCTTT.

The CDR3: CASTLGPTPPDTQYF. The CDR3, as DNA: TGTGCCAGCACCTTGGGTCCGACCCCCCCAGATACGCAGTATTTT. The gene calls are TRBV13 and TRBJ2-3; D is ambiguous. CDR1 and CDR2 (germline): PRHDT, FYEKMQ (reference sequence). The CDR3 has 15 residues. V shed 7 bases and J shed 4 bases, with 18 bases lying between them. Using reference TRBV13 and TRBJ2-3 for the parts outside the CDR3, the full variable domain is AAGVIQSPRHLIKEKRETATLKCYPIPRHDTVYWYQQGPGQDPQFLISFYEKMQSDKGSIPDRFSAQQFSDYHSELNMSSLELGDSALYFCASTLGPTPPDTQYFGPGTRLTVL.

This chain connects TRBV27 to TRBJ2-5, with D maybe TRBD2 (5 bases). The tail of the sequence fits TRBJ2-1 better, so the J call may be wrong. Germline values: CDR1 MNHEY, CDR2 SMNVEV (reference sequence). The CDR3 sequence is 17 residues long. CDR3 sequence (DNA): TGTGCCAGCAGACGACAAAGCGGAGATACAACCTACAATGAGCAGTTCTTC. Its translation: CASRRQSGDTTYNEQFF.

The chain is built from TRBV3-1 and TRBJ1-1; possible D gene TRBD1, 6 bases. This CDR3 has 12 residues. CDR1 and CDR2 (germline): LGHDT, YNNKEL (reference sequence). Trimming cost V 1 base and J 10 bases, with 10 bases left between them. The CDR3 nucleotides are TGTGCCAGCAGCCAAGTGGGACAAGGAGCTTTCTTT. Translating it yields CASSQVGQGAFF. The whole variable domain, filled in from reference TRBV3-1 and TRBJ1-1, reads DTAVSQTPKYLVTQMGNDKSIKCEQNLGHDTMYWYKQDSKKFLKIMFSYNNKELIINETVPNRFSPKSPDKAHLNLHINSLELGDSAVYFCASSQVGQGAFFGQGTRLTVV.

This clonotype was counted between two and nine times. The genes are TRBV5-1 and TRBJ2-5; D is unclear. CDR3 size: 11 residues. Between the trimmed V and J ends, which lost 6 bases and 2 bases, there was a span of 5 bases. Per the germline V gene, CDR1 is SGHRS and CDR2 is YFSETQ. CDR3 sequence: CASKAQETQYF. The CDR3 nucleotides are TGCGCCAGCAAGGCTCAAGAGACCCAGTACTTC. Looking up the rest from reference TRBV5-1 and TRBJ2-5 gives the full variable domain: KAGVTQTPRYLIKTRGQQVTLSCSPISGHRSVSWYQQTPGQGLQFLFEYFSETQRNKGNFPGRFSGRQFSNSRSEMNVSTLELGDSALYLCASKAQETQYFGPGTRLLVL.

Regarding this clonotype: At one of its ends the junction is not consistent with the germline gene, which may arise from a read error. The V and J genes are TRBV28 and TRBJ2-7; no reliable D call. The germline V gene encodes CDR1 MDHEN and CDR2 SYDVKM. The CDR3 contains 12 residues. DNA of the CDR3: TGTGCCAGCAGTTTAATAGGACCGGAGCAGCACTTC. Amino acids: CASSLIGPEQHF.

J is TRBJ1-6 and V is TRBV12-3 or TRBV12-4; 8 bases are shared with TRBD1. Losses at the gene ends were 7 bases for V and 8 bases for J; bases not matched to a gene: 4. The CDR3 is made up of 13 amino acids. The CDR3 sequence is CASTGQGHSPLHF. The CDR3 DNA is TGTGCCAGCACAGGACAGGGTCATTCACCCCTCCACTTT.

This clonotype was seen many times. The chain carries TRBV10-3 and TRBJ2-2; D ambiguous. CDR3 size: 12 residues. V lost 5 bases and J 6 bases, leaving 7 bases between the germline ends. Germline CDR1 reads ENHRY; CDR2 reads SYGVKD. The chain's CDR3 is CAISRLPGELFF. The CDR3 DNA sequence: TGTGCCATCAGTCGACTGCCCGGGGAGCTGTTTTTT.

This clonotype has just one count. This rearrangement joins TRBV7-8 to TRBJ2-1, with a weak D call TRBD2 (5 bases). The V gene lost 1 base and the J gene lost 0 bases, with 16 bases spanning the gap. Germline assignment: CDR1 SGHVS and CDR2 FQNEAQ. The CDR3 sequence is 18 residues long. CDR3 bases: TGTGCCAGCAGCTTAGTTGTCGGGGATAAACTCTCCTACAATGAGCAGTTCTTC. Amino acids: CASSLVVGDKLSYNEQFF.

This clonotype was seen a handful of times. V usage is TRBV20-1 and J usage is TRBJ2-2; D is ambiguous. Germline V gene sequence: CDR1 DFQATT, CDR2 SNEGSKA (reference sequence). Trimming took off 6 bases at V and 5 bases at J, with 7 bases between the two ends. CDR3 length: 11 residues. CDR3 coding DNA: TGCAGTGCCGGAAGGACCGGGGAGCTGTTTTTT. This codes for CSAGRTGELFF.

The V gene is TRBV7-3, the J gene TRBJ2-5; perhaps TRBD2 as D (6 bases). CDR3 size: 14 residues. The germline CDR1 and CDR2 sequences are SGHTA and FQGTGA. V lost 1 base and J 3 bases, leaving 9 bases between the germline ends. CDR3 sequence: CASSLIAAEETQYF. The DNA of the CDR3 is TGTGCCAGCAGCTTAATAGCGGCAGAAGAGACCCAGTACTTC.

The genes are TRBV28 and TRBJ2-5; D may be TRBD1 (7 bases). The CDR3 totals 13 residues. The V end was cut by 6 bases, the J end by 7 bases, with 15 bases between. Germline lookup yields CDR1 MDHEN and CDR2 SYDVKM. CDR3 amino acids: CASRSGTAGTQYF. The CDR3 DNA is TGTGCCAGCAGATCCGGGACAGCGGGGACCCAGTACTTC.

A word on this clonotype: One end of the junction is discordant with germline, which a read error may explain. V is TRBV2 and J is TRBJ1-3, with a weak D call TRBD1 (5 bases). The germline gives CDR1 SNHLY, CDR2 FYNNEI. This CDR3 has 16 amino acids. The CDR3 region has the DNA TGTGCCGGCAGTGCCATCCGGGGGTCCTCTGGAAACACCATATATTTT. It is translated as CAGSAIRGSSGNTIYF.